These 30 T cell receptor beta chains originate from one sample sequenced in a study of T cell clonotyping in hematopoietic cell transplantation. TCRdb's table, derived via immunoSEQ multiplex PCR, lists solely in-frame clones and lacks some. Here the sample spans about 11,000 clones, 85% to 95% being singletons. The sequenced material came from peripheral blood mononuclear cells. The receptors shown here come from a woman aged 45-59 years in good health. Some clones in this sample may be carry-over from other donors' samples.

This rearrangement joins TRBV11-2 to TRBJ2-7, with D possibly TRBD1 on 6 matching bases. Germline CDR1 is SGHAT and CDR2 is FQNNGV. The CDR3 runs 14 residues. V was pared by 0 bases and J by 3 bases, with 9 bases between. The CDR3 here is CASSLDWTVYEQYF. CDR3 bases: TGTGCCAGCAGCTTAGATTGGACAGTCTACGAGCAGTACTTC.

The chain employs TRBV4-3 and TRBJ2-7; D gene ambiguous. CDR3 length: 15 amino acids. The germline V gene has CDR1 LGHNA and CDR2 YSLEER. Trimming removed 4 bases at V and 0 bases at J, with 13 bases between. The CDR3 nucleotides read TGCGCCAGCAGCCCTTCGTGGGGATCCTCCTACGAGCAGTACTTC. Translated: CASSPSWGSSYEQYF.

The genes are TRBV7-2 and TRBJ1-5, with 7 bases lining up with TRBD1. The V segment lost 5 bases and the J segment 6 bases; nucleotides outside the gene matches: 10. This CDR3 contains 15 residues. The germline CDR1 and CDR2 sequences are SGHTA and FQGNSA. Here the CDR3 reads CASSNTRGTGQPQHF. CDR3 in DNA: TGTGCCAGCAGCAATACCAGGGGGACGGGTCAGCCCCAGCATTTT.

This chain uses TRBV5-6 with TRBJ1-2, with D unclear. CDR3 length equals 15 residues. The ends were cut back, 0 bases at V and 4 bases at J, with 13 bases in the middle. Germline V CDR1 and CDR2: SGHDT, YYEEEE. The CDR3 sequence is CASSLEDNLGYGYTF. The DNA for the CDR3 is TGTGCCAGCAGCTTGGAGGATAACTTAGGCTATGGCTACACCTTC.

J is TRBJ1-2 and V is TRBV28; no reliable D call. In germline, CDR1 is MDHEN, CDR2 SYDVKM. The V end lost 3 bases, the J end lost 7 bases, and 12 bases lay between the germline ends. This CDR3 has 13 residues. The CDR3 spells CASSFRPGVGYTF. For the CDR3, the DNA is TGTGCCAGCAGTTTTAGGCCCGGGGTTGGCTACACCTTC.

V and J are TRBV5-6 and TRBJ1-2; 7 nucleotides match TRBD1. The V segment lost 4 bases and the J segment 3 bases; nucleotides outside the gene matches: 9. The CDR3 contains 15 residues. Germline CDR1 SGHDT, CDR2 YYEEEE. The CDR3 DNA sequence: TGTGCCAGCAGCCGCAAGGGCAGGGGGGACTATGGCTACACCTTC. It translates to CASSRKGRGDYGYTF. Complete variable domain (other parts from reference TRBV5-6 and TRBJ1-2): DAGVTQSPTHLIKTRGQQVTLRCSPKSGHDTVSWYQQALGQGPQFIFQYYEEEERQRGNFPDRFSGHQFPNYSSELNVNALLLGDSALYLCASSRKGRGDYGYTFGSGTRLTVV.

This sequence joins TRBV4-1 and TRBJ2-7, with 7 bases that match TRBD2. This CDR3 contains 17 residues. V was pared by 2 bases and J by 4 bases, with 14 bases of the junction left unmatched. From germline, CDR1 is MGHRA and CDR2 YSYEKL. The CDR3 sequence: CASSQFGRDRGRYEQYF. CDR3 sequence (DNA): TGCGCCAGCAGCCAATTTGGGCGAGATCGCGGGAGATACGAGCAGTACTTC.

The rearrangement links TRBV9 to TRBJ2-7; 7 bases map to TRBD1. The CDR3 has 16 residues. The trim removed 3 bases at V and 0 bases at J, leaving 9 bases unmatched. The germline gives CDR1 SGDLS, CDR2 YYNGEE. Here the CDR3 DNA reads TGTGCCAGCAGCGCGTTTGCCGGGACAGCCTCCTACGAGCAGTACTTC. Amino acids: CASSAFAGTASYEQYF.

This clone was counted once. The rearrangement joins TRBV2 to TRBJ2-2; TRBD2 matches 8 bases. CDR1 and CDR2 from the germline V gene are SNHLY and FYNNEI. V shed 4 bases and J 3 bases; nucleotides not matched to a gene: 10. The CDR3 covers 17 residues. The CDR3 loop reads CASSGPSAGADTGELFF. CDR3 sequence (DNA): TGTGCCAGCAGTGGTCCTTCAGCGGGGGCTGACACCGGGGAGCTGTTTTTT.

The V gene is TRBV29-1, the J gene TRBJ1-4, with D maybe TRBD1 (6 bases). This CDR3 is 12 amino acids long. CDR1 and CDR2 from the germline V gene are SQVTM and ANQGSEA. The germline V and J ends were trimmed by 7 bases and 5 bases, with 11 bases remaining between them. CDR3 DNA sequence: TGCAGCGCAACGCAGGGGAATGAAAAACTGTTTTTT. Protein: CSATQGNEKLFF.

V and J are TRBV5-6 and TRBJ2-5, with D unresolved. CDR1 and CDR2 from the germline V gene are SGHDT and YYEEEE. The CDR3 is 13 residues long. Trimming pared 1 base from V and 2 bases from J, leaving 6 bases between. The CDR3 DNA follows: TGTGCCAGCAGCTTGTTCAGACAAGAGACCCAGTACTTC. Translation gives CASSLFRQETQYF.

The CDR3 here is CASRIDRYSNYGYTF. CDR3 coding DNA: TGTGCCAGTAGAATAGACAGGTATTCTAACTATGGCTACACCTTC. The J gene is TRBJ1-2, the V gene TRBV27, with a weak D call TRBD1 (6 bases). The V gene lost 9 bases and the J gene lost 0 bases, with 17 bases spanning the gap. The CDR3 extends over 15 amino acids. From germline, CDR1 is MNHEY and CDR2 SMNVEV (reference sequence).

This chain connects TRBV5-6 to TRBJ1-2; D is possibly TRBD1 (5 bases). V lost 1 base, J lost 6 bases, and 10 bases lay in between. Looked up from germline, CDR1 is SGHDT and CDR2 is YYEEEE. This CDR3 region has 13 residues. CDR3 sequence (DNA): TGTGCCAGCAGCTTGAGACAGATAGATGGCTACACCTTC. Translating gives CASSLRQIDGYTF.

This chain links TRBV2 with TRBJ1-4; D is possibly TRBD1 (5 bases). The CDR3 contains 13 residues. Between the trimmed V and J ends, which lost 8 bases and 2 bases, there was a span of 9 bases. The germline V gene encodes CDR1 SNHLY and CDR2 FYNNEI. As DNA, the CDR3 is TGTGCCAGCCTTCGACAGACTAATGAAAAACTGTTTTTT. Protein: CASLRQTNEKLFF.

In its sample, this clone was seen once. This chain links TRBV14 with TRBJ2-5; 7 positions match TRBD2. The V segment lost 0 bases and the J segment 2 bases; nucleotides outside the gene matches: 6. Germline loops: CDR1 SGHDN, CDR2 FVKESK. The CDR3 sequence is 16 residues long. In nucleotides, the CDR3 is TGTGCCAGCAGCCAAGATCGGGGGGTCCGACAAGAGACCCAGTACTTC. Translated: CASSQDRGVRQETQYF.

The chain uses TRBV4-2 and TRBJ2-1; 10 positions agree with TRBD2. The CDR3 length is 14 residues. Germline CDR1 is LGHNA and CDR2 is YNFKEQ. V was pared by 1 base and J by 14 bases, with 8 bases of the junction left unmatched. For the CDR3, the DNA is TGTGCCAGCAGCCAAGCCGGGACTAGCGTTGTTGAGTTCTTC. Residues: CASSQAGTSVVEFF.

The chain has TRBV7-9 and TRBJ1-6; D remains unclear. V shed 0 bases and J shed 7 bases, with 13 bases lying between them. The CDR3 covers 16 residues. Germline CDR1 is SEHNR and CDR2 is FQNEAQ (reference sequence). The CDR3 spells CASSLAGGGPNSPLHF. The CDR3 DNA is TGTGCCAGCAGCTTAGCGGGAGGAGGGCCCAATTCACCCCTCCACTTT.

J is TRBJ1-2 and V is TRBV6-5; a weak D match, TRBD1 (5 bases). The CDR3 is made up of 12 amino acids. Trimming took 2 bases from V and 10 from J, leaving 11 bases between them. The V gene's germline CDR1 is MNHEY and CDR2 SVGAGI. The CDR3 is CASSYTGSVYTF. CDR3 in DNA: TGTGCCAGCAGTTACACAGGATCGGTCTACACCTTC.

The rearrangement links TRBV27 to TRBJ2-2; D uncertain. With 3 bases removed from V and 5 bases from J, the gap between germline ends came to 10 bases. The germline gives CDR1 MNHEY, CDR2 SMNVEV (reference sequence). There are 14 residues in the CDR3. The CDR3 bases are TGTGCCAGCAGTTTCGAAGTGAATACCGGGGAGCTGTTTTTT. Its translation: CASSFEVNTGELFF.

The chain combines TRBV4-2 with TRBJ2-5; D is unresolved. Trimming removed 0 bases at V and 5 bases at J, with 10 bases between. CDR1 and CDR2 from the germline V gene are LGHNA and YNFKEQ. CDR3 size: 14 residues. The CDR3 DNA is TGTGCCAGCAGCCAAGAGCGCACTCGGGAGACCCAGTACTTC. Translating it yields CASSQERTRETQYF.

The CDR3 loop is CASSSTGPANEQYF. The CDR3 DNA is TGTGCCAGCAGTTCCACAGGGCCCGCCAACGAGCAGTACTTC. The V and J genes are TRBV6-5 and TRBJ2-7; weak D call: TRBD1 (6 bases). This CDR3 comprises 14 residues. In germline, CDR1 is MNHEY, CDR2 SVGAGI. V dropped 4 bases and J dropped 5 bases, with 15 bases sitting between them.

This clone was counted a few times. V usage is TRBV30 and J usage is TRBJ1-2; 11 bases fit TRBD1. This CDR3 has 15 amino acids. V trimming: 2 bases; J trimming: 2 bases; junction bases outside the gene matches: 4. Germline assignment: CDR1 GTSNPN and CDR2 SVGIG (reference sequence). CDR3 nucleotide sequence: TGTGCCTGGAGTACTGGGACAGGGGGGAACTATGGCTACACCTTC. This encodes CAWSTGTGGNYGYTF.

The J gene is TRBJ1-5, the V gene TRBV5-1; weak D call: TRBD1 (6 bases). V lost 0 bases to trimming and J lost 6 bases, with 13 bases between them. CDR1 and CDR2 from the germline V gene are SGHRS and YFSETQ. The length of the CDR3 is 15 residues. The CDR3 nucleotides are TGCGCCAGCAGCTTGGATTCAGGGGCAAGTCAGCCCCAGCATTTT. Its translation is CASSLDSGASQPQHF.

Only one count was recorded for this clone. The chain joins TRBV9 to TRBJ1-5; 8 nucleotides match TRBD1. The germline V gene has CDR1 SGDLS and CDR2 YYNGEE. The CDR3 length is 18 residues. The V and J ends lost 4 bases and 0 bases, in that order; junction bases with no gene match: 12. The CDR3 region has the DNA TGTGCCAGCAGCACCAGACAGGGGCCACCTTATAGCAATCAGCCCCAGCATTTT. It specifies CASSTRQGPPYSNQPQHF.

CDR3 loop: CASSYSIGRGNTEAFF. In DNA, the CDR3 is TGTGCCAGCAGTTACTCGATTGGGAGGGGGAACACTGAAGCTTTCTTT. The rearrangement joins TRBV6-5 to TRBJ1-1, with TRBD1 as a possible D gene (5 bases). The CDR3 spans 16 residues. The germline V gene has CDR1 MNHEY and CDR2 SVGAGI. Trimming cost V 0 bases and J 1 base, with 12 bases left between them.

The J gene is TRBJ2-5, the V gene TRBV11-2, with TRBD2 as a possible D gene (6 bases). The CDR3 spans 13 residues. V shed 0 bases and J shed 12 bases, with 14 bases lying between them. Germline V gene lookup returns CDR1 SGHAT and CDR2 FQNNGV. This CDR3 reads CASSLDPPGLKYF. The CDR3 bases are TGTGCCAGCAGCTTAGACCCCCCGGGACTGAAGTACTTC.

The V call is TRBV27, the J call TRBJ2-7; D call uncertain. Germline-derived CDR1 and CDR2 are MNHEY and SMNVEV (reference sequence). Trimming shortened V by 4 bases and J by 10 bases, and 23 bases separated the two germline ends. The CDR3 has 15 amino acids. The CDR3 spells CASSSQLGLLAVQYF. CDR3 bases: TGTGCCAGCAGTTCCCAGCTGGGTCTGTTGGCGGTCCAGTACTTC.

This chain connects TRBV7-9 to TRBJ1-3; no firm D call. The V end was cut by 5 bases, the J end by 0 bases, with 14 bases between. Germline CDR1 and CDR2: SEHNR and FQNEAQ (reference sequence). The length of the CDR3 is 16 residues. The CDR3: CASSALTAVSGNTIYF. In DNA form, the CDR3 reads TGTGCCAGCAGCGCTTTAACGGCGGTCTCTGGAAACACCATATATTTT.

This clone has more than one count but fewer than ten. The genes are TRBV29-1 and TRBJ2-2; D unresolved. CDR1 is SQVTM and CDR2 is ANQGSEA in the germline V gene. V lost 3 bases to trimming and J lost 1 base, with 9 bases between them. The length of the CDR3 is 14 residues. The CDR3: CSVDGQKNTGELFF. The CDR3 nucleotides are TGCAGCGTTGATGGGCAGAAGAACACCGGGGAGCTGTTTTTT.

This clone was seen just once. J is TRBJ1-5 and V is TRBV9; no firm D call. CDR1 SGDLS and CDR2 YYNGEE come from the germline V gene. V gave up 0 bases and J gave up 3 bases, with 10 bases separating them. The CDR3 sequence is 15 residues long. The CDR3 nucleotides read TGTGCCAGCAGCGTAGAAGGCAACCTCAATCAGCCCCAGCATTTT. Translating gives CASSVEGNLNQPQHF.